This T cell receptor beta chain was sequenced during a study of T cell responses to AZD1222 COVID-19 vaccine. The CDR3 loop spans 14 amino acids. The germline gives CDR1 SGHNT, CDR2 YYREEE (reference sequence). The trim removed 3 bases at V and 1 base at J, leaving 2 bases unmatched. In regard to this clone: The antigen remains unidentified.

Assay: immunoSEQ multiplex PCR; the TCRdb copy retains only in-frame clones and omits some. Of about 140,000 clones detected, more than 75% appear once; the ten largest clones hold approximately 3%. Study outcomes and limitations: Mapped onto spike, vaccine-associated CD4 TCRs spanned it and were dominant at 160-218 and 743-854. Every sample of the repertoires postdated the peak T cell response. Clonal diversity was possibly underestimated; the donors were predominantly white British and more often female. The study identified only six AZD1222 recipients as seropositive at baseline.

Here the sequenced sample was peripheral blood, taken 28 days after the second AZD1222 dose. This chain connects TRBV5-4 to TRBJ2-5; 8 nucleotides line up with TRBD1. This TCR derives from an adult who received the AZD1222 COVID-19 vaccine. The CDR3 here is CASSWTGPQETQYF. The DNA for the CDR3 is TGTGCCAGCAGCTGGACAGGGCCCCAAGAGACCCAGTACTTC.